This TCR beta chain was sequenced during a study of blood T cell repertoires in COVID-19. Participant-reported clinical history was the basis for cohort assignment. CDR1 is MGHRA and CDR2 is YSYEKL in the germline V gene. J gave up 7 bases and V 4 bases, and 18 bases lay outside the gene matches. There are 17 residues in the CDR3. In the source study's methods: Amplification from reference gene primers served as the basis for estimated nucleated cell counts. Profiling relied on immunoSEQ multiplex PCR, and the TCRdb table lists in-frame clones only, not all of them. That table furnishes V, J and clone size, whereas the DNA furnished D and trimming. The repertoire includes 250,000 to 400,000 clones, about nine tenths of them detected once, and around 2.5% sits in the top ten.

The TCR originated in a man aged 55-75 years who had recovered from COVID-19. The source material was PBMCs or T cells enriched from blood (not recorded which). The chain combines TRBV4-1 with TRBJ2-7; 8 bases fit TRBD2. The DNA of the CDR3 is TGCGCCAGCAGCCCATTCAAAGCGGGGGCCCCATCAGAGGAGCAGTACTTC. The encoded protein is CASSPFKAGAPSEEQYF.